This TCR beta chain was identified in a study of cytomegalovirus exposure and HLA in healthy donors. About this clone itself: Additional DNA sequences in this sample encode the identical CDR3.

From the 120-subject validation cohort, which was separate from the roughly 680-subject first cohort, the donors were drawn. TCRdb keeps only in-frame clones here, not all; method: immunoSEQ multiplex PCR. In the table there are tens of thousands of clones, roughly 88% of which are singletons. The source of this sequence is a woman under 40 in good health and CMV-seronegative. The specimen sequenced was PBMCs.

The CDR3 sequence: CASSRPNTGELFF. The CDR3 DNA reads as TGTGCCAGCAGCCGTCCGAACACCGGGGAGCTGTTTTTT. The V and J genes are TRBV6-5 and TRBJ2-2; D ambiguous. From germline, CDR1 is MNHEY and CDR2 SVGAGI. The CDR3 consists of 13 residues. V lost 6 bases to trimming and J lost 0 bases, with 5 bases between them.